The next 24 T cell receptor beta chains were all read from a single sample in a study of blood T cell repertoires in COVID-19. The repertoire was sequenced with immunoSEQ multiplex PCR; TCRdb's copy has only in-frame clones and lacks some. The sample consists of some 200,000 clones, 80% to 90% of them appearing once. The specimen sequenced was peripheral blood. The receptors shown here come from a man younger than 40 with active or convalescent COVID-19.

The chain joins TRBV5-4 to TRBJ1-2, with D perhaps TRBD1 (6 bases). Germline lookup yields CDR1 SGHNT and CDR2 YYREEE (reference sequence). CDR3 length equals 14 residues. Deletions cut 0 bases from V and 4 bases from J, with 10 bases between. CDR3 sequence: CASSLAGVIYGYTF. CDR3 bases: TGTGCCAGCAGCTTGGCAGGGGTTATCTATGGCTACACCTTC. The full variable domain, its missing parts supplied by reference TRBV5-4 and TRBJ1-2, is ETGVTQSPTHLIKTRGQQVTLRCSSQSGHNTVSWYQQALGQGPQFIFQYYREEENGRGNFPPRFSGLQFPNYSSELNVNALELDDSALYLCASSLAGVIYGYTFGSGTRLTVV.

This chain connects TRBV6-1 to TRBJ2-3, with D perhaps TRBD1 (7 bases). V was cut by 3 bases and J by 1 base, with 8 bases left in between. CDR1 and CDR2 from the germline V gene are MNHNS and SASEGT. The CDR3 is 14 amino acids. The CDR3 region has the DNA TGTGCCAGCAGTGACAGGGGGGGCACAGATACGCAGTATTTT. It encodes CASSDRGGTDTQYF.

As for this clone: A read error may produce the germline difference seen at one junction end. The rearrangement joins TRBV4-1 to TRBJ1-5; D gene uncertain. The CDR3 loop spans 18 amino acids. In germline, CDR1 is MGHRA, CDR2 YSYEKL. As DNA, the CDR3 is TGCGCCAGCAGCCAAGACGGGGTCGGCCAACTACTCAATCGGCCCCAGCATTTT. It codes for CASSQDGVGQLLNRPQHF.

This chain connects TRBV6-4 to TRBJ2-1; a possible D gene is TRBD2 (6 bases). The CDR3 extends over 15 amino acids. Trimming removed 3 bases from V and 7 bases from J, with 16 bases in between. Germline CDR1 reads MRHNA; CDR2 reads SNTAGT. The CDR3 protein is CASSEWQGAGNEQFF. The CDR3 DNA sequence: TGTGCCAGCAGTGAGTGGCAGGGCGCGGGGAATGAGCAGTTCTTC.

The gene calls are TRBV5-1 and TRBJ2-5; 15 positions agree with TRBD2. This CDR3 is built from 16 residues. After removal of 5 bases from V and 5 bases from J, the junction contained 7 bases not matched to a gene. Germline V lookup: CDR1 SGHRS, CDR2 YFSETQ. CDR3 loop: CASSPGLAGGSETQYF. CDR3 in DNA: TGCGCCAGCAGTCCAGGACTAGCGGGAGGGAGTGAGACCCAGTACTTC.

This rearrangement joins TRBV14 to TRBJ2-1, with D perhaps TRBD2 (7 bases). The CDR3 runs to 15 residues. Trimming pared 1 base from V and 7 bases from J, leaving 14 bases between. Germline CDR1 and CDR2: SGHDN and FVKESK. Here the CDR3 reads CASSQGWGGQNEQFF. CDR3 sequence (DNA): TGTGCCAGCAGCCAAGGGTGGGGGGGCCAAAATGAGCAGTTCTTC.

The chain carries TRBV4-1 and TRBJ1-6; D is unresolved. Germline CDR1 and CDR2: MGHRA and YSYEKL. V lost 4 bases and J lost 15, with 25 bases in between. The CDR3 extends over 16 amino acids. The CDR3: CASSPQAEPASSVLHF. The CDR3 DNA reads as TGCGCCAGCAGCCCTCAGGCTGAACCCGCTTCTTCGGTCCTCCACTTT.

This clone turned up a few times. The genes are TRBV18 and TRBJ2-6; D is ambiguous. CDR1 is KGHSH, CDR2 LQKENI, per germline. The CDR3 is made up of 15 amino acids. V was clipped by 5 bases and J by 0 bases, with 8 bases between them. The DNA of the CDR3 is TGTGCCAGCTCAGAACAGAGCTCTGGGGCCAACGTCCTGACTTTC. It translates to CASSEQSSGANVLTF. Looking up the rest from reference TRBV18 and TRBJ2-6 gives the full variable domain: NAGVMQNPRHLVRRRGQEARLRCSPMKGHSHVYWYRQLPEEGLKFMVYLQKENIIDESGMPKERFSAEFPKEGPSILRIQQVVRGDSAAYFCASSEQSSGANVLTFGAGSRLTVL.

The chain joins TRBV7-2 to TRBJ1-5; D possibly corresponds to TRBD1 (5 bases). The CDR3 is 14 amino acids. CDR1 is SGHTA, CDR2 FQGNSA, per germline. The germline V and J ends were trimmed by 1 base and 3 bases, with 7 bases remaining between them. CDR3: CASSLVTVNQPQHF. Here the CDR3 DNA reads TGTGCCAGCAGCTTAGTGACAGTCAATCAGCCCCAGCATTTT.

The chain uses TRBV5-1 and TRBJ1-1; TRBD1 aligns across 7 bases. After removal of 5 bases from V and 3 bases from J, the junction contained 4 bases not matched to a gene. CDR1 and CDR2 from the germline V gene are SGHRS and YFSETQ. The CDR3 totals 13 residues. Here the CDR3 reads CASRPGGDTEAFF. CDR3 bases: TGCGCCAGCAGGCCAGGGGGAGACACTGAAGCTTTCTTT.

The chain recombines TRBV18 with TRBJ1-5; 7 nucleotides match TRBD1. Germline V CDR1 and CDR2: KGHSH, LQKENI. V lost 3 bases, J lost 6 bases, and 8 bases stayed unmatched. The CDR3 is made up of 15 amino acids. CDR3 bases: TGTGCCAGCTCACCCCGAAGTGACAGGGCTCAGCCCCAGCATTTT. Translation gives CASSPRSDRAQPQHF.

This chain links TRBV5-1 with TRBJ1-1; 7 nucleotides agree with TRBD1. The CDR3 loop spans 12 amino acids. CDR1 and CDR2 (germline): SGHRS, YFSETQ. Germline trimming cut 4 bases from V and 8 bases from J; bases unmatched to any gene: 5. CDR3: CASSATGAEAFF. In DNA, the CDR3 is TGCGCCAGCAGCGCCACAGGGGCAGAAGCTTTCTTT.

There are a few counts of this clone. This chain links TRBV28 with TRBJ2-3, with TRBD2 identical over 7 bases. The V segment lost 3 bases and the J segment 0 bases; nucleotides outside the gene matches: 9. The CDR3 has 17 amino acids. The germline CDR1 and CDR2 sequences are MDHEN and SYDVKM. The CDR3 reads CASSFRGTITSTDTQYF. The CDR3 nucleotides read TGTGCCAGCAGTTTCCGTGGGACTATCACTAGCACAGATACGCAGTATTTT.

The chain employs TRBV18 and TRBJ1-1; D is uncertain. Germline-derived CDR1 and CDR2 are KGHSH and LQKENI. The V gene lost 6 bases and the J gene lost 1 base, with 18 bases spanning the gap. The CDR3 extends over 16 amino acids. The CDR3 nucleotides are TGTGCCAGCTCCCTCTCACCCCCCACGGGGAACACTGAAGCTTTCTTT. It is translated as CASSLSPPTGNTEAFF.

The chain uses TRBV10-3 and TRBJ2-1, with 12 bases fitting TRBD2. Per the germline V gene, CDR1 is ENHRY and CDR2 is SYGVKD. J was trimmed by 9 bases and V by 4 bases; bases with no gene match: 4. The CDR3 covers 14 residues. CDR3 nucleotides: TGTGCCATCAGTGGACTAGCGGGAGACGGTGAGCAGTTCTTC. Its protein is CAISGLAGDGEQFF.

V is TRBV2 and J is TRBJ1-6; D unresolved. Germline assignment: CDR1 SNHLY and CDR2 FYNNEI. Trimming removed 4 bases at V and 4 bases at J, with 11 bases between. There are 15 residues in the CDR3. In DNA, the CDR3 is TGTGCCAGCAGTGTGTACACCCCGTATAATTCACCCCTCCACTTT. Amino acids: CASSVYTPYNSPLHF.

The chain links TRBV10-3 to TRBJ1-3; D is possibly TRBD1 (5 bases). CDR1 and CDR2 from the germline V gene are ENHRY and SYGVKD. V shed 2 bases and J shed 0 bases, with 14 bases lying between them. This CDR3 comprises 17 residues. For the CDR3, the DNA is TGTGCCATCAGTGAGCCCCGGGACTCTTACTCTGGAAACACCATATATTTT. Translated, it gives CAISEPRDSYSGNTIYF.

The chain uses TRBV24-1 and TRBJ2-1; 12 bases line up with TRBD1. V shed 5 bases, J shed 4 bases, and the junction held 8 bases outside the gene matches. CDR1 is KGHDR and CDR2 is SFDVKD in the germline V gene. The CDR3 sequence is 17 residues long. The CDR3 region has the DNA TGTGCCACCAGTGGAGAGGGACAGGGGGCATCGTACAATGAGCAGTTCTTC. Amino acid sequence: CATSGEGQGASYNEQFF.

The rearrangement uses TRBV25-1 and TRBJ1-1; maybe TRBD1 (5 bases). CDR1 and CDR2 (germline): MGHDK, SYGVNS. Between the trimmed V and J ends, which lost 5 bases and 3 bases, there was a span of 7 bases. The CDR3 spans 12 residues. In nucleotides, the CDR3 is TGTGCCAGCAGTCTCAGGGACACTGAAGCTTTCTTT. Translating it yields CASSLRDTEAFF.

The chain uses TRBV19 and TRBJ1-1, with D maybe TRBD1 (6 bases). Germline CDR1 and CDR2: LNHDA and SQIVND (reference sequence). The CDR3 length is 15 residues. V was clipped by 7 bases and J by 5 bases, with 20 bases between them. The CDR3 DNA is TGTGCCAGTACCCTGGGGGGGGCCGCCTGGACTGAAGCTTTCTTT. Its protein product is CASTLGGAAWTEAFF.

CDR3 region: CASSQGANYEQYV. CDR3 bases: TGTGCCAGCAGCCAGGGGGCAAATTACGAGCAGTACGTC. The genes are TRBV3-1 (or the pseudogene TRBV3-2) and TRBJ2-7; TRBD1 is a possible D gene (6 bases). This CDR3 has 13 amino acids. CDR1 is LGHDT and CDR2 is YNNKEL in the germline V gene (reference sequence). V shed 3 bases and J shed 4 bases, with 10 bases lying between them.

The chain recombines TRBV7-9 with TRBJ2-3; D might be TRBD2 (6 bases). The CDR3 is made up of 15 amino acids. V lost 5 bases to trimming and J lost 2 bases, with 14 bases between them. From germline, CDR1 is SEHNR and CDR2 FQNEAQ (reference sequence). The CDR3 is CASSPGSGSTDTQYF. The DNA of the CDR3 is TGTGCCAGCAGCCCCGGGAGCGGATCCACAGATACGCAGTATTTT.

The DNA for the CDR3 is TGCGCCAGCAGCTCAGCCCCGGGACTCTCTGGAAACACCATATATTTT. As protein: CASSSAPGLSGNTIYF. This chain links TRBV4-1 with TRBJ1-3; maybe TRBD1 (5 bases). V lost 5 bases and J lost 0, with 14 bases in between. CDR1 is MGHRA, CDR2 YSYEKL, per germline. This CDR3 region has 16 residues.

This CDR3 reads CASSFGQGVAGYTF. In DNA, the CDR3 is TGTGCCAGCAGCTTTGGACAGGGTGTAGCAGGCTACACCTTC. The genes are TRBV11-2 and TRBJ1-2; the match to TRBD1 covers 8 bases. The CDR3 runs to 14 residues. The junction had 8 bases not matched to a gene; V was cut back by 3 bases and J by 8 bases. Germline V lookup: CDR1 SGHAT, CDR2 FQNNGV.